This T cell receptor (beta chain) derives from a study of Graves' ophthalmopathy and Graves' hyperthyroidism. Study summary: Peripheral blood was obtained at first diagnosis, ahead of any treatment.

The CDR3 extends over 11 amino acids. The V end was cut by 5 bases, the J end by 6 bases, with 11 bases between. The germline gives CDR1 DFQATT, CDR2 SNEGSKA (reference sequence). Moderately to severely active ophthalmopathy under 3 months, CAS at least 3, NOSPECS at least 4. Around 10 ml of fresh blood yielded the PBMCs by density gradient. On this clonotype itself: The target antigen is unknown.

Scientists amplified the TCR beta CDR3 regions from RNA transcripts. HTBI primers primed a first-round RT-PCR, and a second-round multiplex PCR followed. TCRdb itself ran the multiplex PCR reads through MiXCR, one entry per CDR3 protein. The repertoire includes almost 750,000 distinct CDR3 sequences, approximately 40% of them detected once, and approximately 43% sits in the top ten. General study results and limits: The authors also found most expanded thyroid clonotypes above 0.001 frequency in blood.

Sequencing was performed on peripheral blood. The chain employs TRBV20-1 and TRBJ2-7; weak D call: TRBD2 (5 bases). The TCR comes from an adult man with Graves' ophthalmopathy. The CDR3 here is CSAPGFLEQYF. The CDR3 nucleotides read TGCAGTGCTCCGGGATTTCTCGAGCAGTACTTC.